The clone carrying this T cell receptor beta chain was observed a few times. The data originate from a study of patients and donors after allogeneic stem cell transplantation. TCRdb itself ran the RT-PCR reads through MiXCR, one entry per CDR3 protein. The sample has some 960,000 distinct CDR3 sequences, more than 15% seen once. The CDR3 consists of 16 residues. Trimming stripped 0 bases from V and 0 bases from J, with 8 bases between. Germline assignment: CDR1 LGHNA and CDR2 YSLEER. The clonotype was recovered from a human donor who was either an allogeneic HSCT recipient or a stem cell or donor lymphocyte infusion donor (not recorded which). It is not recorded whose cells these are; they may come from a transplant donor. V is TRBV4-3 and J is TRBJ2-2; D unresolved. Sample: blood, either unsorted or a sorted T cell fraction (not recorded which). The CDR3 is CASSQEMGSNTGELFF. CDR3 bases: TGCGCCAGCAGCCAAGAAATGGGGTCGAACACCGGGGAGCTGTTTTTT.